This note documents a single T cell receptor (beta chain) sequence. The data derive from a study of T cell changes during pregnancy in multiple sclerosis. Sequencing used immunoSEQ multiplex PCR; TCRdb keeps in-frame clones, though not all of them. The sample records around 99,000 clones, just under 95% being singletons. Germline CDR1 reads SGDLS; CDR2 reads YYNGEE. The CDR3 length is 15 residues. The ends lost 2 bases at V and 4 bases at J; junction bases unmatched: 4. This sample comprised peripheral blood, obtained in the third trimester of pregnancy. The source of this sequence is a female donor in good health, enrolled as a control in a pregnancy study. The V call is TRBV9, the J call TRBJ1-4, with TRBD1 matching 8 bases. The CDR3 coding sequence is TGTGCCAGCAGCGTGACAGGGGATATTAATGAAAAACTGTTTTTT. It is translated as CASSVTGDINEKLFF.